The 27 T cell receptor beta chains presented below share a single source sample, sequenced in a study of long-term antiretroviral therapy in people with HIV (dated by TCRdb to between 2021 and 2022). The immunoSEQ hsTCRB v3.0 assay was used at survey level resolution for TRB variable region sequencing. Held by TCRdb, this immuneACCESS table contains in-frame sequences only and omits some clones. Under half of the omission traces to an unresolved V gene where checked; the cause of the rest is unknown. The sample table shows under 20,000 clones, and roughly 86% are seen once. The top ten clones comprise more than 9% of the sample. This material consisted of unsorted PBMCs, taken 0.5 years after starting antiretroviral therapy. The receptors here all came from a man in his forties with HIV.

The chain is built from TRBV29-1 and TRBJ1-3; D unresolved. The V end lost 5 bases, the J end lost 0 bases, and 20 bases lay between the germline ends. The CDR3 totals 17 residues. Per germline, CDR1 SQVTM and CDR2 ANQGSEA. CDR3 amino acids: CSVQLAATSSSGNTIYF. CDR3 in DNA: TGCAGCGTTCAGTTAGCAGCCACCTCTAGCTCTGGAAACACCATATATTTT.

V is TRBV13 and J is TRBJ2-7; D not certain. In germline, CDR1 is PRHDT, CDR2 FYEKMQ (reference sequence). Trimming took 5 bases from V and 4 from J, leaving 9 bases between them. This CDR3 comprises 12 residues. DNA for the CDR3: TGTGCCAGCAGCAAAACGCGGTACGAGCAGTACTTC. This codes for CASSKTRYEQYF.

This clone was counted between two and nine times. The chain employs TRBV7-2 and TRBJ2-2; 10 positions match TRBD2. V shed 2 bases and J 7 bases; nucleotides not matched to a gene: 4. The CDR3 sequence is 15 residues long. Germline-derived CDR1 and CDR2 are SGHTA and FQGNSA. As DNA, the CDR3 is TGTGCCAGCAGCTTACAGCGGGGGGGCTACGGGGAGCTGTTTTTT. Translated: CASSLQRGGYGELFF.

The J gene is TRBJ2-7, the V gene TRBV5-4; 7 bases fit TRBD1. The CDR3 covers 14 residues. Germline CDR1 is SGHNT and CDR2 is YYREEE (reference sequence). V was pared by 0 bases and J by 3 bases, with 3 bases of the junction left unmatched. The CDR3 loop reads CASSLAAGGYEQYF. The CDR3 bases are TGTGCCAGCAGCTTGGCGGCAGGGGGCTACGAGCAGTACTTC.

The genes are TRBV19 and TRBJ2-7; TRBD2 aligns across 10 bases. From germline, CDR1 is LNHDA and CDR2 SQIVND (reference sequence). V lost 7 bases and J lost 0; bases outside the gene matches: 3. This CDR3 spans 14 amino acids. CDR3 nucleotide sequence: TGTGCCAGTACCCCTAGCGGGAGCTCCTACGAGCAGTACTTC. It translates to CASTPSGSSYEQYF.

The rearrangement links TRBV28 to TRBJ2-3; 12 nucleotides align to TRBD2. Germline V CDR1 and CDR2: MDHEN, SYDVKM. J lost 4 bases, V lost 5 bases, and 4 bases had no gene match. The CDR3 covers 15 residues. The CDR3 spells CASSGGLAGPDTQYF. CDR3 nucleotides: TGTGCCAGCAGTGGAGGACTAGCGGGACCAGATACGCAGTATTTT.

The chain has TRBV7-9 and TRBJ2-2, with TRBD2 matching over 10 bases. CDR1 is SEHNR and CDR2 is FQNEAQ in the germline V gene (reference sequence). V gave up 4 bases and J gave up 3 bases; unmatched junction bases: 2. The CDR3 covers 15 residues. The DNA for the CDR3 is TGTGCCAGCAGCTCTAGCGGGGGATACACCGGGGAGCTGTTTTTT. It yields the protein CASSSSGGYTGELFF. Full variable domain (remainder filled in from reference TRBV7-9 and TRBJ2-2): DTGVSQNPRHKITKRGQNVTFRCDPISEHNRLYWYRQTLGQGPEFLTYFQNEAQLEKSRLLSDRFSAERPKGSFSTLEIQRTEQGDSAMYLCASSSSGGYTGELFFGEGSRLTVL.

The chain links TRBV5-1 to TRBJ2-7; possibly TRBD1 or TRBD2 for D (5 bases each). This CDR3 is built from 15 residues. V gave up 2 bases and J gave up 6 bases, with 18 bases separating them. In germline, CDR1 is SGHRS, CDR2 YFSETQ. The CDR3 DNA reads as TGCGCCAGCAGCTTACAGCCGGGACCGAGCTTCGAGCAGTACTTC. Its translation: CASSLQPGPSFEQYF.

This chain uses TRBV6-5 with TRBJ2-7; D may be TRBD1 (7 bases). Germline V gene sequence: CDR1 MNHEY, CDR2 SVGAGI. Between the trimmed V and J ends, which lost 0 bases and 4 bases, there was a span of 13 bases. This CDR3 is 15 amino acids long. This chain's CDR3 is CASSYSMEGAYEQYF. CDR3 in DNA: TGTGCCAGCAGTTACTCGATGGAGGGGGCTTACGAGCAGTACTTC.

The gene calls are TRBV6-1 and TRBJ2-7, with TRBD2 matching 9 bases. J lost 4 bases, V lost 5 bases, and 9 bases had no gene match. The CDR3 has 15 amino acids. The germline V gene has CDR1 MNHNS and CDR2 SASEGT. CDR3 DNA sequence: TGTGCCAGCAGTTCCCACCAGCGGGGGGCATACGAGCAGTACTTC. Translating gives CASSSHQRGAYEQYF.

The chain is built from TRBV6-1 and TRBJ1-2, with unresolved D. CDR3 length equals 12 residues. From germline, CDR1 is MNHNS and CDR2 SASEGT. Trimming removed 5 bases at V and 8 bases at J, with 12 bases between. DNA of the CDR3: TGTGCCAGCAGTCAGACTAGTTGGGGCTACACCTTC. The encoded protein is CASSQTSWGYTF.

Written as DNA, the CDR3 is TGTGCCAGCAGCGGGGACACGAGTAAGACTCAGCTCTCCTACGAGCAGTACTTC. Its protein product is CASSGDTSKTQLSYEQYF. The rearrangement uses TRBV13 and TRBJ2-7, with D perhaps matching TRBD1 (6 bases). The CDR3 sequence is 18 residues long. In germline, CDR1 is PRHDT, CDR2 FYEKMQ (reference sequence). Deletions cut 5 bases from V and 0 bases from J, with 23 bases between.

The gene calls are TRBV19 and TRBJ1-3, with a tentative D call TRBD1 (5 bases). Germline V lookup: CDR1 LNHDA, CDR2 SQIVND (reference sequence). The CDR3 length is 15 residues. V was pared by 7 bases and J by 0 bases, with 13 bases between. CDR3 amino acids: CASTGRDFSGNTIYF. CDR3 nucleotides: TGTGCCAGTACCGGCCGGGACTTCTCTGGAAACACCATATATTTT.

CDR3 sequence (DNA): TGTGCCAGCAGCGGGCGGACGGACCCCTACGAGCAGTACTTC. Translated, it gives CASSGRTDPYEQYF. The chain recombines TRBV7-6 with TRBJ2-7; no reliable D call. Between the trimmed V and J ends, which lost 5 bases and 2 bases, there was a span of 13 bases. CDR1 and CDR2 (germline): SGHVS, FNYEAQ. The CDR3 extends over 14 amino acids.

This clone has a single count. V usage is TRBV10-1 and J usage is TRBJ2-3; no clear D. The CDR3 covers 19 residues. Germline V lookup: CDR1 WNHNN, CDR2 SYGVQD (reference sequence). Between the trimmed V and J ends, which lost 0 bases and 0 bases, there was a span of 19 bases. The DNA for the CDR3 is TGCGCCAGCAGTGAGTCTAGCCTGAGAGATCCCGCTAGCACAGATACGCAGTATTTT. This gives the protein CASSESSLRDPASTDTQYF.

The chain carries TRBV10-2 and TRBJ2-3, with 10 bases matching TRBD1. Per the germline V gene, CDR1 is WSHSY and CDR2 is SAAADI. The CDR3 spans 16 residues. The junction had 6 bases not matched to a gene; V was cut back by 6 bases and J by 0 bases. In DNA form, the CDR3 reads TGCGCCAGCAGGGACAGGGGGATGATGAGCACAGATACGCAGTATTTT. Encoded protein: CASRDRGMMSTDTQYF.

This clone has a single count. The J gene is TRBJ2-7, the V gene TRBV5-1; D is possibly TRBD2 (5 bases). Per germline, CDR1 SGHRS and CDR2 YFSETQ. V was shortened by 3 bases and J by 6 bases, with 16 bases between the two germline ends. The CDR3 sequence is 14 residues long. CDR3 in DNA: TGCGCCAGCAGCTCAGCGGTGGTGGAAGGCGAGCAGTACTTC. Translating it yields CASSSAVVEGEQYF.

The rearrangement links TRBV5-4 to TRBJ2-4; D remains ambiguous. Germline CDR1 reads SGHNT; CDR2 reads YYREEE (reference sequence). The CDR3 has 16 residues. Trimming shortened V by 1 base and J by 0 bases, and 11 bases separated the two germline ends. CDR3 loop: CASSLFGTQAKNIQYF. CDR3 in DNA: TGTGCCAGCAGCTTGTTTGGCACACAAGCCAAAAACATTCAGTACTTC.

V is TRBV12-5 and J is TRBJ2-7; TRBD1 might be the D (6 bases). Trimming shortened V by 5 bases and J by 6 bases, and 14 bases separated the two germline ends. Per germline, CDR1 LGHNT and CDR2 FRNRAP. This CDR3 region has 13 residues. CDR3 bases: TGTGCTAGTGGTAACAGGGTGCCTAGCGAGCAGTACTTC. Translation: CASGNRVPSEQYF.

The gene calls are TRBV28 and TRBJ2-5; D not resolved. V was pared by 4 bases and J by 8 bases, with 11 bases between. This CDR3 is built from 12 residues. CDR1 and CDR2 (germline): MDHEN, SYDVKM. CDR3: CASSSTRETQYF. The CDR3 nucleotides are TGTGCCAGCAGTTCTACTCGAGAAACCCAGTACTTC.

The rearrangement joins TRBV5-4 to TRBJ2-3, with D possibly TRBD2 on 5 matching bases. Trimming pared 4 bases from V and 2 bases from J, leaving 14 bases between. CDR1 and CDR2 from the germline V gene are SGHNT and YYREEE (reference sequence). This CDR3 region has 15 residues. The CDR3 is CASSPGSSYTDTQYF. The CDR3 nucleotides are TGTGCCAGCAGCCCGGGGAGCTCTTACACAGATACGCAGTATTTT. The full variable domain, its missing parts supplied by reference TRBV5-4 and TRBJ2-3, is ETGVTQSPTHLIKTRGQQVTLRCSSQSGHNTVSWYQQALGQGPQFIFQYYREEENGRGNFPPRFSGLQFPNYSSELNVNALELDDSALYLCASSPGSSYTDTQYFGPGTRLTVL.

V is TRBV30 and J is TRBJ1-2; D is undetermined. This CDR3 comprises 13 residues. V lost 8 bases and J 7 bases, leaving 20 bases between the germline ends. Germline CDR1 reads GTSNPN; CDR2 reads SVGIG (reference sequence). CDR3 nucleotide sequence: TGTGCCCGAGAAGAAACTATGGCCTCTGGCTACACCTTC. Protein sequence: CAREETMASGYTF.

The chain is built from TRBV6-5 and TRBJ2-7; 7 bases are shared with TRBD2. CDR3 length equals 15 residues. Germline trimming cut 4 bases from V and 2 bases from J; bases unmatched to any gene: 8. Per germline, CDR1 MNHEY and CDR2 SVGAGI. In nucleotides, the CDR3 is TGTGCCAGCAGTTCTATAGCGGGTGTGACCTACGAGCAGTACTTC. Translation gives CASSSIAGVTYEQYF.

The CDR3 DNA reads TGTGCCAGCAGTGAAGGGGGGCTCGGAACTAATGAAAAACTGTTTTTT. This codes for CASSEGGLGTNEKLFF. The rearrangement links TRBV6-1 to TRBJ1-4; tentatively, D is TRBD1 (6 bases). Germline V gene lookup returns CDR1 MNHNS and CDR2 SASEGT. The CDR3 is 16 residues long. V shed 1 base and J shed 1 base, with 10 bases lying between them.

This chain connects TRBV4-1 to TRBJ2-3, with D possibly called TRBD1 or TRBD2 (5 bases each). The CDR3 is made up of 14 amino acids. Germline assignment: CDR1 MGHRA and CDR2 YSYEKL. Trimming removed 3 bases from V and 9 bases from J, with 16 bases in between. The DNA for the CDR3 is TGCGCCAGCAGCCAGGGGGACGGGGTCCCAACGCAGTATTTT. This codes for CASSQGDGVPTQYF.

The chain joins TRBV28 to TRBJ2-7, with D possibly TRBD2 on 6 matching bases. The CDR3 is 16 residues long. V lost 5 bases and J 3 bases, leaving 20 bases between the germline ends. Germline V lookup: CDR1 MDHEN, CDR2 SYDVKM. CDR3 DNA: TGTGCCAGCAGTGGTCGTGAGAGCGGGCGGAACTACGAGCAGTACTTC. This codes for CASSGRESGRNYEQYF.

The chain has TRBV4-2 and TRBJ1-5; D uncertain. V gave up 4 bases and J gave up 6 bases, with 13 bases separating them. The CDR3 sequence is 14 residues long. The germline V gene encodes CDR1 LGHNA and CDR2 YNFKEQ. The CDR3 is CASSPYETAQPQHF. The DNA of the CDR3 is TGTGCCAGCAGCCCCTATGAGACGGCTCAGCCCCAGCATTTT.